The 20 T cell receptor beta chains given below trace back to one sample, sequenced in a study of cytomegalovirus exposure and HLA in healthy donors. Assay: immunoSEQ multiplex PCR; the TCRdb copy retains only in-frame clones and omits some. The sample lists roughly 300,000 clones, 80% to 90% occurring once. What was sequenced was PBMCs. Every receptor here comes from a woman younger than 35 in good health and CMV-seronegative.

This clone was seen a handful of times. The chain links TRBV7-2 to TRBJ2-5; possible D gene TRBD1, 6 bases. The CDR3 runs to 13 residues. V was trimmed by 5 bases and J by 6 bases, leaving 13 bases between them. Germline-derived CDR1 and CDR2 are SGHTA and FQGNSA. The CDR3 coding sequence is TGTGCCAGCAGCCACAGGGTAGGCAAGACCCAGTACTTC. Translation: CASSHRVGKTQYF.

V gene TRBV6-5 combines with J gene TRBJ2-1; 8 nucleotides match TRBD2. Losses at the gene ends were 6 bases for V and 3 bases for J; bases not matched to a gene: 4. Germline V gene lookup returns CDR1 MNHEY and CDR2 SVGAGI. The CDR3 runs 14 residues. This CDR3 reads CASRLAGLYNEQFF. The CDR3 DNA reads TGTGCCAGCAGGCTAGCGGGCCTCTACAATGAGCAGTTCTTC.

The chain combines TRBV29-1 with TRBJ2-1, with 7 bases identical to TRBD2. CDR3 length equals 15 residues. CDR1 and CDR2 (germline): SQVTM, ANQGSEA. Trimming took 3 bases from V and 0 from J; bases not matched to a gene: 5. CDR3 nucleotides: TGCAGCGTTGAGACTAGCCCTAACTCCTACAATGAGCAGTTCTTC. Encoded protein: CSVETSPNSYNEQFF.

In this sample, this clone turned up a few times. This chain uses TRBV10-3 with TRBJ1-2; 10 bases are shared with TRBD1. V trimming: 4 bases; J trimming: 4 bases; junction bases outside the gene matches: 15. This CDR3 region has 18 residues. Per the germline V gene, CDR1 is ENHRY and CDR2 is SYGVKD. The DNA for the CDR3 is TGTGCCATCAGTGGAACAAGCGCGACGGGACAGGGGTCCTATGGCTACACCTTC. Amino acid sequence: CAISGTSATGQGSYGYTF.

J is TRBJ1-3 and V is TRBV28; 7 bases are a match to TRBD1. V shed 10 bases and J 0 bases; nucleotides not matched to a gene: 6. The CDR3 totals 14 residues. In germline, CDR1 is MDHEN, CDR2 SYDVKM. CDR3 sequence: CATRQGNSGNTIYF. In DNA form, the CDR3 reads TGTGCCACCCGACAGGGTAACTCTGGAAACACCATATATTTT.

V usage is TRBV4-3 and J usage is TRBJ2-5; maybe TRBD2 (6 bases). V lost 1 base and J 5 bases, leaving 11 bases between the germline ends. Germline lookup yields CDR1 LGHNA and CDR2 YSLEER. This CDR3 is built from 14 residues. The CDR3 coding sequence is TGCGCCAGCAGCCAAGTTGGCGGGATTGAGACCCAGTACTTC. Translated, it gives CASSQVGGIETQYF.

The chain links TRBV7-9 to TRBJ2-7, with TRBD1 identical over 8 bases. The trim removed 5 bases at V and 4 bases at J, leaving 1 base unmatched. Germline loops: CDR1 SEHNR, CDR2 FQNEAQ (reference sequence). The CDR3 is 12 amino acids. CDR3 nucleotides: TGTGCCAGCAGCGGACAGGGTTACGAGCAGTACTTC. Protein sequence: CASSGQGYEQYF.

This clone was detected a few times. CDR3 DNA: TGCGCCAGCAGTCGTTTCAGGTCCCAGTACTTC. Translation gives CASSRFRSQYF. The chain has TRBV23-1 and TRBJ2-5; no clear D gene. TRBV23-1 is flagged as an ORF with uncertain function. The CDR3 loop spans 11 amino acids. The V end lost 4 bases, the J end lost 9 bases, and 9 bases lay between the germline ends.

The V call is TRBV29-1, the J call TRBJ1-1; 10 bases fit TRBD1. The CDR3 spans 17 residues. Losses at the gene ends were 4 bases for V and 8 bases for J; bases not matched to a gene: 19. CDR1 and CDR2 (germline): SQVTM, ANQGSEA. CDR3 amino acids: CSVARGTGDTQANEAFF. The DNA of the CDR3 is TGCAGCGTTGCCCGAGGGACAGGGGACACCCAAGCCAACGAAGCTTTCTTT. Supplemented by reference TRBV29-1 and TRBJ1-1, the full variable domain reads SAVISQKPSRDICQRGTSLTIQCQVDSQVTMMFWYRQQPGQSLTLIATANQGSEATYESGFVIDKFPISRPNLTFSTLTVSNMSPEDSSIYLCSVARGTGDTQANEAFFGQGTRLTVV.

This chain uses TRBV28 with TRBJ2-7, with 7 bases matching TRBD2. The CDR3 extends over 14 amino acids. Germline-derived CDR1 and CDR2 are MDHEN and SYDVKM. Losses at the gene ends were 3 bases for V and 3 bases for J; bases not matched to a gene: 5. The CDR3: CASSFSSGGYEQYF. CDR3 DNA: TGTGCCAGCAGTTTTTCTAGCGGCGGCTACGAGCAGTACTTC. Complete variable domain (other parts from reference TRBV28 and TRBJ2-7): DVKVTQSSRYLVKRTGEKVFLECVQDMDHENMFWYRQDPGLGLRLIYFSYDVKMKEKGDIPEGYSVSREKKERFSLILESASTNQTSMYLCASSFSSGGYEQYFGPGTRLTVT.

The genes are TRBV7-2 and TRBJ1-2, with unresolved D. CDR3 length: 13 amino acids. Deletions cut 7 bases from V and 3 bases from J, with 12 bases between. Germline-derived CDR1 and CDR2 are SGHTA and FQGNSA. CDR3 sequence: CASTWSSYYGYTF. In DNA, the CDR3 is TGTGCCAGCACCTGGAGTTCATACTATGGCTACACCTTC.

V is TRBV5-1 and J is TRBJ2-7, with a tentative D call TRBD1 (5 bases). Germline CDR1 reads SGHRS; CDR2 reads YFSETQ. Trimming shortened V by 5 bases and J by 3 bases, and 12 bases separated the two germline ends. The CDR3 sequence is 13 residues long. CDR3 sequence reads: CASSLGRDYEQYF. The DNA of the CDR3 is TGCGCCAGCAGTCTAGGCAGGGACTACGAGCAGTACTTC.

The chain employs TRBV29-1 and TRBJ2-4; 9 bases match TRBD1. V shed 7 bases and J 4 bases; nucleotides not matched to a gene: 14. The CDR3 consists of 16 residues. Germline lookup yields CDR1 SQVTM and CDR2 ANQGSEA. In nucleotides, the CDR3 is TGCAGCGCCACTATCATGGCCGACAGGGGGAAAAACATTCAGTACTTC. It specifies CSATIMADRGKNIQYF.

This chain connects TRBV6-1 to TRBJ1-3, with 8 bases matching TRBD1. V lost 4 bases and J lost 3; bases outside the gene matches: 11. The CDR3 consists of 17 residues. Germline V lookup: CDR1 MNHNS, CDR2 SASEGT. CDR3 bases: TGTGCCAGCAGTGTACTACAGGGGGGCTTAGATGGAAACACCATATATTTT. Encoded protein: CASSVLQGGLDGNTIYF.

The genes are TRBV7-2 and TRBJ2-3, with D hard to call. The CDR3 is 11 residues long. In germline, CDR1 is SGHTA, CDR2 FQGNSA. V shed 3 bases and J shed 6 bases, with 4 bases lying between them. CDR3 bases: TGTGCCAGCAGCTTCCAGGATACGCAGTATTTT. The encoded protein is CASSFQDTQYF.

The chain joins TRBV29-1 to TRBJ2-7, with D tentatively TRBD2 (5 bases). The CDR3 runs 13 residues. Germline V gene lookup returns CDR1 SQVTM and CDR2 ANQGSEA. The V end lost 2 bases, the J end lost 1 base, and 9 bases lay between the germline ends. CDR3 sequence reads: CSVEKVASYEQYF. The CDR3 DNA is TGCAGCGTTGAAAAGGTAGCGTCCTACGAGCAGTACTTC.

The CDR3, as DNA: TGCGCCAGCAGCCACCCGGAGGGACAGGGTTACACCGGGGAGCTGTTTTTT. Its protein is CASSHPEGQGYTGELFF. The J gene is TRBJ2-2, the V gene TRBV5-1; 9 bases are shared with TRBD1. The CDR3 spans 17 residues. Trimming removed 4 bases from V and 3 bases from J; junction bases left unmatched: 10. Germline V lookup: CDR1 SGHRS, CDR2 YFSETQ.

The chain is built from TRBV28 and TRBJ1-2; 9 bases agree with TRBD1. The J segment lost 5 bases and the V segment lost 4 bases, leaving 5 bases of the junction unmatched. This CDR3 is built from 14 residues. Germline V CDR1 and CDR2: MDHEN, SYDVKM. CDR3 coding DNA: TGTGCCAGCAGTTCGGACAGGGGCTTATATGGCTACACCTTC. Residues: CASSSDRGLYGYTF.

CDR3 loop: CATAIGGVGGNEQFF. The CDR3, as DNA: TGCGCCACCGCCATTGGCGGAGTCGGCGGTAATGAGCAGTTCTTC. The chain employs TRBV5-1 and TRBJ2-1; no clear D. V was cut by 9 bases and J by 7 bases, with 23 bases left in between. CDR3 length: 15 residues. The germline V gene has CDR1 SGHRS and CDR2 YFSETQ.

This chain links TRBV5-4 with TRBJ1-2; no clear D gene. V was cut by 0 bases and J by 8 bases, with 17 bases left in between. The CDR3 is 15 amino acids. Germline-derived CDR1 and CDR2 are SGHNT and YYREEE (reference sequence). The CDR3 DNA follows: TGTGCCAGCAGCTTGGAAGGCAACCCCGAGGGAGGCTACACCTTC. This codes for CASSLEGNPEGGYTF.